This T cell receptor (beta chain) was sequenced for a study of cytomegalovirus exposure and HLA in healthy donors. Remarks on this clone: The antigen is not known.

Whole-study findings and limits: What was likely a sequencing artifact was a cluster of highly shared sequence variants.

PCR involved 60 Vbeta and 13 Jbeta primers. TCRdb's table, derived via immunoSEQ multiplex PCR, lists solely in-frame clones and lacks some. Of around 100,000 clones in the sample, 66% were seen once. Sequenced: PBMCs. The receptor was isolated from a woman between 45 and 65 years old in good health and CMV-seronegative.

CDR3 region: CASSLGQGKETQYF. The CDR3 coding sequence is TGCGCCAGCAGCTTGGGGCAGGGAAAGGAGACCCAGTACTTC. The chain recombines TRBV5-1 with TRBJ2-5, with D perhaps matching TRBD1 (5 bases). The length of the CDR3 is 14 residues. V gave up 0 bases and J gave up 5 bases, with 11 bases separating them. Germline V gene sequence: CDR1 SGHRS, CDR2 YFSETQ.